This T cell receptor beta chain is drawn from a study of blood T cell repertoires in COVID-19. Study information: The United States, Italy and Spain provided the acute and convalescent COVID-19 samples. Sources were T cells, B-cell-depleted T cells, or PBMCs; the material itself was cDNA or gDNA.

This clone was seen once. The germline V gene encodes CDR1 MNHNY and CDR2 SVGAGI (reference sequence). J was trimmed by 1 base and V by 5 bases; bases with no gene match: 13. The CDR3 covers 18 residues. The authors' processing: The assay estimated nucleated cells by amplifying reference gene primers. Sequencing was performed with immunoSEQ multiplex PCR; in TCRdb, only in-frame clones are kept and a portion is missing. V, J and clone size reflect that table, while D and trimming were determined from the DNA. The sample holds over 250,000 clones; approximately 90% are singletons and the top ten take about an eighth.

This receptor was taken from a woman aged 60-75 years with acute or convalescent COVID-19. Sequencing was performed on peripheral blood. The chain joins TRBV6-6 to TRBJ1-5; 8 nucleotides line up with TRBD1. This CDR3 is CASSPGQGPSLSNQPQHF. In DNA form, the CDR3 reads TGTGCCAGCAGTCCAGGACAGGGCCCTTCCTTAAGCAATCAGCCCCAGCATTTT.